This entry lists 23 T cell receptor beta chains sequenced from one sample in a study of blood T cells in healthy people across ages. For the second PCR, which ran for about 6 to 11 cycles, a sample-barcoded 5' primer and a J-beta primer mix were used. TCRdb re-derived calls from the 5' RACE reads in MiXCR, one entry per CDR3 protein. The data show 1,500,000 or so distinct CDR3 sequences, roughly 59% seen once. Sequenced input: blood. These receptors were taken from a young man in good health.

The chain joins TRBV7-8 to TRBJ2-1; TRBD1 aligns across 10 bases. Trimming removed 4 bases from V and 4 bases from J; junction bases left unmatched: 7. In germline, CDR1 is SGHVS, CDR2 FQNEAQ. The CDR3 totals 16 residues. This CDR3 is CASSSTTGGSYNEQFF. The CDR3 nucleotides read TGTGCCAGCAGCTCCACGACAGGGGGCTCTTACAATGAGCAGTTCTTC.

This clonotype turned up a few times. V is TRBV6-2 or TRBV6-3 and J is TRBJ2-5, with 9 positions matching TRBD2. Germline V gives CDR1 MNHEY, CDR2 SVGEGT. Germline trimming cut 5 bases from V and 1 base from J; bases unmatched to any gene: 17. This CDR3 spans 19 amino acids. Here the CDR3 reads CASSPSSARGGFGQETQYF. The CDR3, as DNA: TGTGCCAGCAGTCCCAGCTCCGCGCGGGGGGGATTTGGCCAAGAGACCCAGTACTTC.

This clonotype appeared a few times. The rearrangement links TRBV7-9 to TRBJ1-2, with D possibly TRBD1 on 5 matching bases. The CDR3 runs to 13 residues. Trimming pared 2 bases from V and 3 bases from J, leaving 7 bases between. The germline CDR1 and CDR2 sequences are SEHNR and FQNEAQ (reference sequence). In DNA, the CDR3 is TGTGCCAGCAGCTTACCAGGGCACTATGGCTACACCTTC. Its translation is CASSLPGHYGYTF.

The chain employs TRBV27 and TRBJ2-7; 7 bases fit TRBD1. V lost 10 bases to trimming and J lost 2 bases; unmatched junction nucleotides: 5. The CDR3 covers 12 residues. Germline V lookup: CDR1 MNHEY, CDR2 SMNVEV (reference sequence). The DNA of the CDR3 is TGTGCCACCCTGGGGACAGCCTACGAGCAGTACTTC. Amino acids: CATLGTAYEQYF.

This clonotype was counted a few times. The CDR3 coding sequence is TGTGCCAGCGCCTTAGCGGAAATGCCTCTAGTAGCCAAAAACATTCAGTACTTC. Translated, it gives CASALAEMPLVAKNIQYF. The chain couples TRBV12-3 or TRBV12-4 to TRBJ2-4; tentatively, D is TRBD2 (6 bases). The length of the CDR3 is 18 residues. V was pared by 8 bases and J by 0 bases, with 23 bases between.

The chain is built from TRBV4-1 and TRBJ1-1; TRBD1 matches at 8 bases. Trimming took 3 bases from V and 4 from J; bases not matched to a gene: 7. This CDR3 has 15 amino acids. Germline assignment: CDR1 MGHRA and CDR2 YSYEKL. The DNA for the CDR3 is TGCGCCAGCAGCCACGCAGACAGGGGAGGCACTGAAGCTTTCTTT. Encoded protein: CASSHADRGGTEAFF.

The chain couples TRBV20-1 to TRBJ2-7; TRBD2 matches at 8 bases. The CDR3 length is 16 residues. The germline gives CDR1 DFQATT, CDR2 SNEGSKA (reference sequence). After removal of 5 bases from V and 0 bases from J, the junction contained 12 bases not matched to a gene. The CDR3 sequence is CSAPGGSGISSYEQYF. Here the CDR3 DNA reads TGCAGTGCTCCGGGCGGTAGCGGGATCAGCTCCTACGAGCAGTACTTC.

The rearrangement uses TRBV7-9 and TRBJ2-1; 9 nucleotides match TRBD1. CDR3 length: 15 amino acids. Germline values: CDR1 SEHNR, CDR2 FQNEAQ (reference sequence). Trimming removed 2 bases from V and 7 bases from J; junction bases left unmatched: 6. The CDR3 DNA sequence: TGTGCCAGCAGCTTATTGACAGGGGGACGGAATGAGCAGTTCTTC. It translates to CASSLLTGGRNEQFF. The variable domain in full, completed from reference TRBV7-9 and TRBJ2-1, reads DTGVSQNPRHKITKRGQNVTFRCDPISEHNRLYWYRQTLGQGPEFLTYFQNEAQLEKSRLLSDRFSAERPKGSFSTLEIQRTEQGDSAMYLCASSLLTGGRNEQFFGPGTRLTVL.

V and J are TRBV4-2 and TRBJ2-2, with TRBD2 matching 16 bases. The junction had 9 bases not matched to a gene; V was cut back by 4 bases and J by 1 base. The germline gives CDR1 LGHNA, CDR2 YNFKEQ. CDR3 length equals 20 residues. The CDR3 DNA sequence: TGTGCCAGCAGCCCTCACGGGACTAGCGGGGGGGCACTGAACACCGGGGAGCTGTTTTTT. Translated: CASSPHGTSGGALNTGELFF.

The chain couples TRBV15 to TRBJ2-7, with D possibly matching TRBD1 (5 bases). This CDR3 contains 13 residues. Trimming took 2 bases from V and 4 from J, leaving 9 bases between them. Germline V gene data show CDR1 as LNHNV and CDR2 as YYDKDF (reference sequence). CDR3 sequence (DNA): TGTGCCACCAGCAGAAACACAGGTTACGAGCAGTACTTC. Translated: CATSRNTGYEQYF.

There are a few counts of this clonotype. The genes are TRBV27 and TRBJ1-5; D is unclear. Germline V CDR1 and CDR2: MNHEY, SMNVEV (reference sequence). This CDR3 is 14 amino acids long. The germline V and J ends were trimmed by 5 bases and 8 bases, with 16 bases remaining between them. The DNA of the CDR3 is TGTGCCAGCAGTCCCCGGTCTTCGGGCAAGCCCCAGCATTTT. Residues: CASSPRSSGKPQHF.

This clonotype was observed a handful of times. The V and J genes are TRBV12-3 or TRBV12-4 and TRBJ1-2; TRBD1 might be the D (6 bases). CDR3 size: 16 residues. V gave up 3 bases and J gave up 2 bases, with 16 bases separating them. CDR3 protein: CASSFLTLDRNYGYTF. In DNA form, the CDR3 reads TGTGCCAGCAGTTTTCTCACCCTCGACAGGAACTATGGCTACACCTTC.

For the CDR3, the DNA is TGTGCCAGCAATGTCAACACAGATACGCAGTATTTT. It is translated as CASNVNTDTQYF. This chain joins TRBV12-3 or TRBV12-4 and TRBJ2-3; D uncertain. CDR3 length equals 12 residues. V lost 7 bases and J lost 2, with 7 bases in between.

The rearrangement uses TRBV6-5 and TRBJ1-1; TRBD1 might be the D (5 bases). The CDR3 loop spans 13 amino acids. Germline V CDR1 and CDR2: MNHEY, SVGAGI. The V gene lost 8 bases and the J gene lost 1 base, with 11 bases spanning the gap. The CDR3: CASLGTSNTEAFF. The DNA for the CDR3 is TGTGCCAGCCTTGGGACGTCGAACACTGAAGCTTTCTTT.

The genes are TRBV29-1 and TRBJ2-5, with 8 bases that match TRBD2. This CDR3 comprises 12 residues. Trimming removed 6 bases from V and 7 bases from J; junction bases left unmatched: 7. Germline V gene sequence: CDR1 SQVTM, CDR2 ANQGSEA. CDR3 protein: CSVTSGEGTQYF. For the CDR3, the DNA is TGCAGCGTCACTAGCGGTGAAGGGACCCAGTACTTC.

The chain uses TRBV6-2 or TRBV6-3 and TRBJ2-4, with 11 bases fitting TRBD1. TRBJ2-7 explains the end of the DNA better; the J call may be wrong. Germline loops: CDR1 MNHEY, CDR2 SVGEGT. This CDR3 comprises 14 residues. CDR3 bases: TGTGCCAGCAAAGCCGGGACAGGGGGAAGCGAGCAGTACTTC. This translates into CASKAGTGGSEQYF.

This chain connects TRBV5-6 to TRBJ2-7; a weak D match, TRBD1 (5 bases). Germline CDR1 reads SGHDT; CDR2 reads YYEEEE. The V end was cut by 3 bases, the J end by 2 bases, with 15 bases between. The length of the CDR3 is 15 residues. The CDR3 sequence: CASSSETALPYEQYF. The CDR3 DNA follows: TGTGCCAGCAGCTCCGAGACAGCACTTCCCTACGAGCAGTACTTC.

Here the CDR3 reads CASTEMGSYNEQFF. CDR3 nucleotide sequence: TGTGCCAGCACGGAAATGGGCTCCTACAATGAGCAGTTCTTC. The J gene is TRBJ2-1, the V gene TRBV6-2 or TRBV6-3; D remains ambiguous. Trimming took 7 bases from V and 0 from J, leaving 10 bases between them. The CDR3 spans 14 residues. The germline CDR1 and CDR2 sequences are MNHEY and SVGEGT.

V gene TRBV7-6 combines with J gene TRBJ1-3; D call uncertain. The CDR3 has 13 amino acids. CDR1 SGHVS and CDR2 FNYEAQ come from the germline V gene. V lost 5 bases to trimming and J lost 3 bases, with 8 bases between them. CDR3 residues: CASSPTLGNTIYF. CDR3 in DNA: TGTGCCAGCAGCCCAACCCTTGGAAACACCATATATTTT.

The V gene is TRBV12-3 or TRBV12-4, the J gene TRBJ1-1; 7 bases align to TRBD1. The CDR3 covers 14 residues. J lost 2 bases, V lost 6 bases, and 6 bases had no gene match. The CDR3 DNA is TGTGCCAGCAGACGAGGGACAGCTAACACTGAAGCTTTCTTT. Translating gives CASRRGTANTEAFF.

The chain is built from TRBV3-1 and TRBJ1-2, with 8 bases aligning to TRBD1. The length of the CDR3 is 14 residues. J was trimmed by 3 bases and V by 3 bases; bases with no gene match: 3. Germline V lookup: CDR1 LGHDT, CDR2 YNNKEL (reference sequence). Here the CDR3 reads CASSQTTGDYGYTF. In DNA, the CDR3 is TGTGCCAGCAGCCAGACGACAGGGGACTATGGCTACACCTTC.

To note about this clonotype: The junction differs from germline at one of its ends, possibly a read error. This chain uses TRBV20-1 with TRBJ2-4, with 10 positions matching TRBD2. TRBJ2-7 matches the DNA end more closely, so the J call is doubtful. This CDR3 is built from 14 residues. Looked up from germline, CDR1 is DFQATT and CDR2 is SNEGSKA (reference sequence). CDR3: CSTRHSGRPYEQYF. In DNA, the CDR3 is TGCAGTACTAGACATAGCGGGAGGCCATACGAGCAGTACTTC.

The CDR3 region is CASSGDWDTHYEQYF. The CDR3 DNA is TGTGCCAGCAGTGGCGACTGGGACACCCACTACGAGCAGTACTTC. The chain recombines TRBV25-1 with TRBJ2-7; possible D gene TRBD1, 6 bases. Germline CDR1 reads MGHDK; CDR2 reads SYGVNS. Between the trimmed V and J ends, which lost 4 bases and 3 bases, there was a span of 16 bases. CDR3 size: 15 residues.